Presented here are 17 T cell receptor beta chains from one specimen sequenced in a study of blood T cell repertoires in COVID-19. The protocol was immunoSEQ multiplex PCR, while the TCRdb copy is restricted to in-frame clones and leaves out a portion. Of more than 200,000 clones listed, more than 80% are singletons. The sequenced sample consisted of peripheral blood. These receptors were obtained from a woman older than 75 with acute or convalescent COVID-19.

This sequence joins TRBV7-3 and TRBJ2-5; D unclear. From germline, CDR1 is SGHTA and CDR2 FQGTGA. The CDR3 has 13 amino acids. Trimming pared 0 bases from V and 1 base from J, leaving 3 bases between. The CDR3 region is CASSLTLQETQYF. DNA for the CDR3: TGTGCCAGCAGCTTAACCCTCCAAGAGACCCAGTACTTC.

V usage is TRBV3-1 (or the pseudogene TRBV3-2) and J usage is TRBJ2-1; 9 positions match TRBD2. Trimming cost V 4 bases and J 7 bases; bases outside gene matches: 11. The CDR3 runs to 16 residues. The V gene's germline CDR1 is LGHDT and CDR2 YNNKEL (reference sequence). The CDR3 region is CASSPSAGGVRNEQFF. CDR3 nucleotide sequence: TGTGCCAGCAGCCCGTCAGCGGGAGGAGTTCGGAATGAGCAGTTCTTC.

The chain employs TRBV11-3 and TRBJ2-1, with a tentative D call TRBD1 (5 bases). This CDR3 comprises 16 residues. Germline V gives CDR1 SGHNT, CDR2 YENEEA. V lost 6 bases to trimming and J lost 1 base, with 16 bases between them. The CDR3 loop reads CASRGVASGSYNEQFF. CDR3 in DNA: TGTGCCAGCAGAGGGGTGGCGTCCGGTTCCTACAATGAGCAGTTCTTC.

The chain uses TRBV7-2 and TRBJ1-2; D is unresolved. The CDR3 has 14 amino acids. Germline V CDR1 and CDR2: SGHTA, FQGNSA. V lost 1 base and J 3 bases, leaving 9 bases between the germline ends. The CDR3 nucleotides are TGTGCCAGCAGCTTAGACCGTACAGACTATGGCTACACCTTC. Residues: CASSLDRTDYGYTF.

This clone was recorded once. The chain carries TRBV6-5 and TRBJ2-7, with TRBD1 matching 8 bases. This CDR3 region has 13 residues. Looked up from germline, CDR1 is MNHEY and CDR2 is SVGAGI. V shed 6 bases, J shed 4 bases, and the junction held 5 bases outside the gene matches. DNA for the CDR3: TGTGCCAGCAGGACGGACAGGGATTACGAGCAGTACTTC. This gives the protein CASRTDRDYEQYF.

This chain joins TRBV7-3 and TRBJ2-1, with TRBD2 matching over 7 bases. Germline-derived CDR1 and CDR2 are SGHTA and FQGTGA. The CDR3 has 15 residues. Unmatched junction bases numbered 8, after V lost 7 bases and J lost 2 bases. This chain's CDR3 is CASKLGEGPYNEQFF. The CDR3, as DNA: TGTGCCAGCAAATTGGGGGAGGGCCCCTACAATGAGCAGTTCTTC.

The V gene is TRBV3-1 (or the pseudogene TRBV3-2), the J gene TRBJ1-4, with D unclear. This CDR3 comprises 14 residues. The germline V gene encodes CDR1 LGHDT and CDR2 YNNKEL (reference sequence). Trimming pared 1 base from V and 4 bases from J, leaving 7 bases between. CDR3 sequence: CASSQAVVNEKLFF. Here the CDR3 DNA reads TGTGCCAGCAGCCAAGCGGTCGTTAATGAAAAACTGTTTTTT.

A few counts support this clone. This chain joins TRBV21-1 and TRBJ2-1; the DNA was not used to check the table's D call, TRBD1. TRBV21-1 is an annotated pseudogene. The CDR3 has 11 residues. This CDR3 reads CASLQWHEQFF. CDR3 bases: TGTGCCAGCCTCCAGTGGCATGAGCAGTTCTTC.

The count of this clone is one. This sequence joins TRBV3-1 (or the pseudogene TRBV3-2) and TRBJ2-2, with 13 bases that match TRBD2. The CDR3 has 15 amino acids. Germline CDR1 and CDR2: LGHDT and YNNKEL (reference sequence). V was clipped by 5 bases and J by 9 bases; unmatched bases: 6. The CDR3 spells CASSSGTSGIRELFF. The CDR3 DNA follows: TGTGCCAGCAGCAGCGGGACTAGCGGGATCAGGGAGCTGTTTTTT.

This chain joins TRBV4-2 and TRBJ2-1; D is ambiguous. The CDR3 has 12 amino acids. Germline V gene data show CDR1 as LGHNA and CDR2 as YNFKEQ. The V end lost 4 bases, the J end lost 5 bases, and 6 bases lay between the germline ends. The CDR3, as DNA: TGTGCCAGCAGCCGCAGTAACAATGAGCAGTTCTTC. It codes for CASSRSNNEQFF.

The chain uses TRBV6-5 and TRBJ2-1; D might be TRBD1 (6 bases). The CDR3 runs to 16 residues. Germline CDR1 is MNHEY and CDR2 is SVGAGI. Trimming took 3 bases from V and 2 from J, leaving 14 bases between them. CDR3 sequence reads: CASSYGSAGAYNEQFF. In DNA, the CDR3 is TGTGCCAGCAGTTATGGATCGGCAGGGGCCTACAATGAGCAGTTCTTC.

The CDR3 is CASSPGGYRPQHF. The DNA of the CDR3 is TGTGCCAGCAGCCCAGGGGGGTACCGGCCCCAGCATTTT. The V call is TRBV28, the J call TRBJ1-5; TRBD1 aligns across 7 bases. The CDR3 runs 13 residues. CDR1 and CDR2 (germline): MDHEN, SYDVKM. V trimming: 6 bases; J trimming: 9 bases; junction bases outside the gene matches: 8.

The CDR3 coding sequence is TGTGCCAGCAGCGCTAGGGACAGGGGATCCTACGAGCAGTACTTC. Translation: CASSARDRGSYEQYF. The chain links TRBV11-3 to TRBJ2-7, with TRBD1 matching over 10 bases. Germline V gene sequence: CDR1 SGHNT, CDR2 YENEEA. V lost 5 bases to trimming and J lost 1 base; unmatched junction nucleotides: 5. The CDR3 is 15 amino acids.

V usage is TRBV2 and J usage is TRBJ1-1, with D possibly matching TRBD1 (6 bases). The germline V gene has CDR1 SNHLY and CDR2 FYNNEI. The CDR3 has 14 residues. Trimming removed 4 bases from V and 6 bases from J, with 15 bases in between. DNA of the CDR3: TGTGCCAGCAGTGGACCTGGGGGCTGGTCTGAAGCTTTCTTT. Translating it yields CASSGPGGWSEAFF.

The chain couples TRBV27 to TRBJ1-4; no definite D call. The V gene lost 5 bases and the J gene lost 3 bases, with 13 bases spanning the gap. The CDR3 contains 15 residues. Germline-derived CDR1 and CDR2 are MNHEY and SMNVEV (reference sequence). The CDR3 loop reads CASSPRSLPNEKLFF. The CDR3 nucleotides are TGTGCCAGCAGTCCGAGGAGCCTGCCTAATGAAAAACTGTTTTTT.

The chain is built from TRBV10-2 and TRBJ2-1, with TRBD2 matching 12 bases. The V segment lost 7 bases and the J segment 9 bases; nucleotides outside the gene matches: 4. Germline V gene sequence: CDR1 WSHSY, CDR2 SAAADI. This CDR3 is 13 amino acids long. The CDR3 bases are TGCGCCAGCAAGCTAGCGGGGGGGCCTGAGCAGTTCTTC. Protein sequence: CASKLAGGPEQFF.

The chain is built from TRBV7-9 and TRBJ2-7, with no clear D. V shed 5 bases and J shed 0 bases, with 8 bases lying between them. CDR1 is SEHNR, CDR2 FQNEAQ, per germline (reference sequence). The CDR3 runs 13 residues. CDR3 loop: CASSPPGSYEQYF. The CDR3 region has the DNA TGTGCCAGCAGCCCGCCGGGCTCCTACGAGCAGTACTTC.